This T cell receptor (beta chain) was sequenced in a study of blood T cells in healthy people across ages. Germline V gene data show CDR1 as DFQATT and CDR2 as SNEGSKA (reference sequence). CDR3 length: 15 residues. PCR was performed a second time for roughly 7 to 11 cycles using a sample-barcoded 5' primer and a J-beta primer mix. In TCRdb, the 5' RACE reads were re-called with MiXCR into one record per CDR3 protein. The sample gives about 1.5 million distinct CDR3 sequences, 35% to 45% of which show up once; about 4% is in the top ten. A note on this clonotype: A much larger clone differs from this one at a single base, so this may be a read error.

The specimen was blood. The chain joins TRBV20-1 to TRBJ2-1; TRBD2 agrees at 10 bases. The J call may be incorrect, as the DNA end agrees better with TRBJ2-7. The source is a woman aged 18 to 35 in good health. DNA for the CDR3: TGCAGTGCTCTTAAGCGGGAGGGCTCCTACAATGAGCAGTACTTC. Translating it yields CSALKREGSYNEQYF.